This T cell receptor (beta chain) was captured in a study of identifying expanded T cells in peripheral blood. A note on this clone: What it recognizes is unknown.

Healthy donors had no documented immune events, such as infections, while sampled. Overall study findings and caveats: Clone count variance between roughly 2-week samples rose with total template count. Over two and four weeks, about 16 and 20 clones changed, versus around 1.1 between replicates.

Germline V CDR1 and CDR2: ENHRY, SYGVKD. Trimming cost V 0 bases and J 0 bases, with 8 bases left between them. This CDR3 spans 16 amino acids. Measured with immunoSEQ multiplex PCR; TCRdb has only the in-frame clones, and not every one. The sample consists of some 95,000 clones, approximately 86% of them appearing once. The chain combines TRBV10-3 with TRBJ1-4, with no clear D. The origin of this receptor is a person aged 18 to 75 in good health. Sequencing used blood. In DNA, the CDR3 is TGTGCCATCAGTGAGTCTCGGGGTGCAACTAATGAAAAACTGTTTTTT. As protein: CAISESRGATNEKLFF.